These 10 T cell receptor beta chains were sequenced from one sample in a study of blood T cell repertoires in COVID-19. Here immunoSEQ multiplex PCR was the method, and the copy in TCRdb shows in-frame clones only, minus some. The table has about 88,000 clones, roughly 84% seen once. Specimen: peripheral blood. The receptors shown here come from a woman in her seventies with acute or convalescent COVID-19.

The chain carries TRBV6-5 and TRBJ1-4; 8 nucleotides line up with TRBD1. This CDR3 comprises 15 residues. The V gene's germline CDR1 is MNHEY and CDR2 SVGAGI. Losses at the gene ends were 1 base for V and 7 bases for J; bases not matched to a gene: 5. CDR3 nucleotides: TGTGCCAGCAGTTACTATCCAGGGGGCGGTGAAAAACTGTTTTTT. Translated: CASSYYPGGGEKLFF.

This clone is medium-sized within its sample. The chain recombines TRBV18 with TRBJ1-5, with 8 positions matching TRBD1. The CDR3 totals 14 residues. With 8 bases clipped from V and 3 bases from J, the junction kept 6 bases outside the gene matches. The germline V gene encodes CDR1 KGHSH and CDR2 LQKENI. CDR3 residues: CASRGTGDNQPQHF. CDR3 nucleotides: TGTGCCAGCCGGGGGACAGGAGACAATCAGCCCCAGCATTTT.

The J gene is TRBJ2-5, the V gene TRBV19; a weak D match, TRBD1 (6 bases). Germline-derived CDR1 and CDR2 are LNHDA and SQIVND (reference sequence). V gave up 1 base and J gave up 2 bases, with 11 bases separating them. This CDR3 region has 15 residues. DNA of the CDR3: TGTGCCAGTAGTATAGCCTGGACAGATCAAGAGACCCAGTACTTC. Translated, it gives CASSIAWTDQETQYF.

The chain employs TRBV6-2 or TRBV6-3 and TRBJ2-3, with 7 bases that match TRBD2. This CDR3 spans 18 amino acids. Trimming at V came to 0 bases and at J to 3 bases, leaving 12 bases not matched to a gene. In germline, CDR1 is MNHEY, CDR2 SVGEGT. DNA of the CDR3: TGTGCCAGCAGTTACTCGACTTTGTCGGGGAGGGTGACAGATACGCAGTATTTT. It is translated as CASSYSTLSGRVTDTQYF.

Notes on this clone: This same CDR3 is encoded by further DNA sequences in the sample. The chain couples TRBV6-5 to TRBJ1-5, with 9 bases aligning to TRBD1. The germline V gene has CDR1 MNHEY and CDR2 SVGAGI. The CDR3 runs 14 residues. Trimming at V came to 6 bases and at J to 4 bases, leaving 4 bases not matched to a gene. CDR3 protein: CASRTGTGNQPQHF. The CDR3 region has the DNA TGTGCCAGCAGAACCGGGACAGGGAATCAGCCCCAGCATTTT.

This clone was found once. The CDR3: CSSGGGAAYGYTF. CDR3 nucleotide sequence: TGCAGCTCGGGTGGGGGGGCGGCCTATGGCTACACCTTC. The V call is TRBV29-1, the J call TRBJ1-2; D is possibly TRBD1 (6 bases). In germline, CDR1 is SQVTM, CDR2 ANQGSEA. The CDR3 spans 13 residues. V lost 8 bases to trimming and J lost 4 bases, with 17 bases between them.

This CDR3 reads CASSQDGGTSRYTQYF. The CDR3 nucleotides read TGTGCCAGCAGCCAAGATGGAGGGACTAGCAGGTATACGCAGTATTTT. The rearrangement links TRBV3-1 (or the pseudogene TRBV3-2) to TRBJ2-3, with 9 bases matching TRBD2. There are 16 residues in the CDR3. The trim removed 0 bases at V and 7 bases at J, leaving 8 bases unmatched. CDR1 is LGHDT and CDR2 is YNNKEL in the germline V gene (reference sequence).

This clone has a single count. The chain combines TRBV4-1 with TRBJ1-1, with 8 bases identical to TRBD1. Per germline, CDR1 MGHRA and CDR2 YSYEKL. CDR3 length equals 15 residues. Trimming took 5 bases from V and 3 from J; bases not matched to a gene: 8. This chain's CDR3 is CASSYHRGEDTEAFF. In nucleotides, the CDR3 is TGCGCCAGCAGCTACCACAGGGGGGAGGACACTGAAGCTTTCTTT.

This clone appeared a single time. CDR3 coding DNA: TGTGCCAGCAGTTTAGGCAGGTGGTCTGAAGCTTTCTTT. It specifies CASSLGRWSEAFF. The chain combines TRBV28 with TRBJ1-1, with no clear D. Germline V lookup: CDR1 MDHEN, CDR2 SYDVKM. Trimming took off 2 bases at V and 6 bases at J, with 10 bases between the two ends. CDR3 length equals 13 residues.

This clone was seen a handful of times. V is TRBV21-1 and J is TRBJ2-1; TRBD2, the D gene given by the table, was not confirmed from the DNA. TRBV21-1 is described as a pseudogene. This CDR3 has 16 residues. The CDR3 loop reads CASSTISGRAGDEQFF. The CDR3 DNA reads TGTGCCAGCAGCACAATTAGCGGGAGGGCCGGGGATGAGCAGTTCTTC.